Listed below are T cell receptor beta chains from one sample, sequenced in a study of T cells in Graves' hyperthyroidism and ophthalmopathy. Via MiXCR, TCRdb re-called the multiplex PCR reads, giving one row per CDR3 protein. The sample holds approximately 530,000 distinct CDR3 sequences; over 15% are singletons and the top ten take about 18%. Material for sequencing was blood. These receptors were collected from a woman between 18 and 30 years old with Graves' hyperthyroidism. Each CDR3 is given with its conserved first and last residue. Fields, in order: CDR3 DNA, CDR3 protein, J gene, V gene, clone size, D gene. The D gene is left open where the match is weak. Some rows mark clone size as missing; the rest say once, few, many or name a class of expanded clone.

cdr3_nt: TGTGCCAGCAGTTTATCCCAAAACTCCGGCACAGATACGCAGTATTTT
cdr3_aa: CASSLSQNSGTDTQYF
j_call: TRBJ2-3
v_call: TRBV27
clone_size: -
d_call: -

cdr3_nt: TGTGCCAGCAGCCCCCGGCGGGGGGCACTGGATGGCTACACCTTC
cdr3_aa: CASSPRRGALDGYTF
j_call: TRBJ1-2
v_call: TRBV11-2
clone_size: many
d_call: -

cdr3_nt: TGTGCCAGCGACAGGGACTCTGGAAACACCATATATTTT
cdr3_aa: CASDRDSGNTIYF
j_call: TRBJ1-3
v_call: TRBV12-3/TRBV12-4
clone_size: many
d_call: TRBD1

cdr3_nt: TGTGCCAGCAGCTTAGTGGGAGGGGGCGAGTTGGCTTTCTTT
cdr3_aa: CASSLVGGGELAFF
j_call: TRBJ1-1
v_call: TRBV7-2
clone_size: -
d_call: TRBD1

cdr3_nt: TGCGCCAGCAGCGGTATGTCTGGCTATGGCTACACCTTC
cdr3_aa: CASSGMSGYGYTF
j_call: TRBJ1-2
v_call: TRBV5-1
clone_size: many
d_call: -

cdr3_nt: TGTGCCAGCAGCGACTACCATAGCAATCAGCCCCAGCATTTT
cdr3_aa: CASSDYHSNQPQHF
j_call: TRBJ1-5
v_call: TRBV9
clone_size: many
d_call: -

cdr3_nt: TGTGCCAGCAGTCACCCGGGGACTGAAGCTTTCTTT
cdr3_aa: CASSHPGTEAFF
j_call: TRBJ1-1
v_call: TRBV6-2/TRBV6-3
clone_size: many
d_call: -

cdr3_nt: TGTGCCAGCAGTTGGGGGACAGCAGAGACCCAGTACTTC
cdr3_aa: CASSWGTAETQYF
j_call: TRBJ2-5
v_call: TRBV6-1
clone_size: few
d_call: TRBD1

cdr3_nt: TGTGCCAGCAGTCCGGGACGGGATGTCACTGAAGCTTTCTTT
cdr3_aa: CASSPGRDVTEAFF
j_call: TRBJ1-1
v_call: TRBV12-3/TRBV12-4
clone_size: many
d_call: -

cdr3_nt: TGTACCAGCAGCCAAGTATGGACGAGAGGGGCCGAAAGGACCCAGTACTTC
cdr3_aa: CTSSQVWTRGAERTQYF
j_call: TRBJ2-5
v_call: TRBV3-1
clone_size: -
d_call: -

cdr3_nt: TGTGCCAGCAGTGAAGAAATGGGACTAGTGAGTTACAATGAGCAGTTCTTC
cdr3_aa: CASSEEMGLVSYNEQFF
j_call: TRBJ2-1
v_call: TRBV2
clone_size: -
d_call: TRBD2

cdr3_nt: TGCAGCGTGGGGGGTAGCTATGGCTACACCTTC
cdr3_aa: CSVGGSYGYTF
j_call: TRBJ1-2
v_call: TRBV29-1
clone_size: few
d_call: -

cdr3_nt: TGTGCCAGCAGCTTAGTGTCTTCACCCCTCCACTTT
cdr3_aa: CASSLVSSPLHF
j_call: TRBJ1-6
v_call: TRBV7-2
clone_size: few
d_call: -

cdr3_nt: TGTGCCAGCAGCTTTGAGGCAGGACCCCTGAAAGAGACCCAGTACTTC
cdr3_aa: CASSFEAGPLKETQYF
j_call: TRBJ2-5
v_call: TRBV11-2
clone_size: many
d_call: -

cdr3_nt: TGTGCCAGCAGTGACTCTACCGAAGGAGATACGCAGTATTTT
cdr3_aa: CASSDSTEGDTQYF
j_call: TRBJ2-3
v_call: TRBV6-4
clone_size: few
d_call: -

cdr3_nt: TGTGCCAGCAGTCTCCGACAGACACAGAACACTGAAGCTTTCTTT
cdr3_aa: CASSLRQTQNTEAFF
j_call: TRBJ1-1
v_call: TRBV28
clone_size: many
d_call: -

cdr3_nt: TGCGCCAGCAGTCCCGGGACTAGTCGTGAGCAGTTCTTC
cdr3_aa: CASSPGTSREQFF
j_call: TRBJ2-1
v_call: TRBV5-1
clone_size: few
d_call: TRBD2

cdr3_nt: TGTGCCAGCAGTTACCAGGTATCGGTGGCCTACAATGAGCAGTTCTTC
cdr3_aa: CASSYQVSVAYNEQFF
j_call: TRBJ2-1
v_call: TRBV6-1
clone_size: -
d_call: -

cdr3_nt: TGTGCCACCAGTGAGACCGCCGGGGAGCAGTACTTC
cdr3_aa: CATSETAGEQYF
j_call: TRBJ2-7
v_call: TRBV24-1
clone_size: few
d_call: -

cdr3_nt: TGTGCCAGCAGCCCCAGGGAGGGGATGCCCCAGCATTTT
cdr3_aa: CASSPREGMPQHF
j_call: TRBJ1-5
v_call: TRBV6-1
clone_size: many
d_call: -

cdr3_nt: TGCAGTGCTAGAGATGGTCAGGCGGACTCCTACGAGCAGTACTTC
cdr3_aa: CSARDGQADSYEQYF
j_call: TRBJ2-7
v_call: TRBV20-1
clone_size: many
d_call: -

cdr3_nt: TGTGCCAGCAGCGTAGAGGGGGGCACAGATACGCAGTATTTT
cdr3_aa: CASSVEGGTDTQYF
j_call: TRBJ2-3
v_call: TRBV9
clone_size: few
d_call: -